This TCR beta chain was recorded in a study of shared clonotypes between healthy human individuals. Turning to the study itself: Every donor yielded three CD4 naive, three CD4 memory, two CD8 naive and one CD8 memory plate.

The naive CD8 subset, CD45RO-negative cells positively selected for CCR7, excluded terminally differentiated effector memory CD45RA+ cells. This clone was found once. Its antigen is not identified. With 3 bases clipped from V and 9 bases from J, the junction kept 9 bases outside the gene matches. In germline, CDR1 is MGHRA, CDR2 YSYEKL. CDR3 length: 15 amino acids. Study observations and caveats: Despite large depth, sorted-subset datasets appeared incompletely sequenced. Relative to their counterparts shared across all four donors, non-shared clonotypes exhibited diminished generation probabilities. A generally larger estimated richness was seen in naive subsets than in memory subsets.

Using immunoSEQ multiplex PCR, the repertoire was profiled, and TCRdb retains in-frame clones only, with some absent. The sample consists of about 2 million clones, approximately 94% of them appearing once. The chain joins TRBV4-1 to TRBJ2-1; 9 nucleotides line up with TRBD2. Sequenced input: naive CD8+ T cells sorted from blood. The sequence derives from a man between 18 and 35 years old in good health. The CDR3 bases are TGCGCCAGCAGCCAGCAGGGCGGGGGGGCCACTGAGCAGTTCTTC. As protein: CASSQQGGGATEQFF.